This T cell receptor beta chain originates from a study of cytomegalovirus exposure and HLA in healthy donors. Study-wide results and limits: The study put 150 or so TCR beta chains on its list as cytomegalovirus-associated.

Generated by immunoSEQ multiplex PCR, the TCRdb table keeps only in-frame clones and is missing some. The table has approximately 270,000 clones, 80% to 90% seen once. This clone was counted only a few times. Its antigen remains unknown. CDR3 size: 13 residues. V was clipped by 6 bases and J by 4 bases; unmatched bases: 6. CDR1 is SQVTM, CDR2 ANQGSEA, per germline. The genes are TRBV29-1 and TRBJ1-2; 9 positions agree with TRBD1. Sample: PBMCs. The TCR originated in a woman aged 18-35 years in good health and CMV-seronegative. The CDR3 region has the DNA TGCAGCGTCTGGGACAGGGCAAGCTATGGCTACACCTTC. Protein: CSVWDRASYGYTF.